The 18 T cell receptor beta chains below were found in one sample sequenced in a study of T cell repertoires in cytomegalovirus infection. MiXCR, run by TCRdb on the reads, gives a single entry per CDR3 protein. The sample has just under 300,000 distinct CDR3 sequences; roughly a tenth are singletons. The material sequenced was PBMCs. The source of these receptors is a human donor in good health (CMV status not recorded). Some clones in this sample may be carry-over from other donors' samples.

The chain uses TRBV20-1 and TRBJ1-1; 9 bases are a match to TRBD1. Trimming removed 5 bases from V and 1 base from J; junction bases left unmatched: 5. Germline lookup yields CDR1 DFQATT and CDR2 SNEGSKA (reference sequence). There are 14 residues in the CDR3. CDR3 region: CSADRDRENTEAFF. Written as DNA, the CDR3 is TGCAGTGCTGACCGGGACAGGGAGAACACTGAAGCTTTCTTT.

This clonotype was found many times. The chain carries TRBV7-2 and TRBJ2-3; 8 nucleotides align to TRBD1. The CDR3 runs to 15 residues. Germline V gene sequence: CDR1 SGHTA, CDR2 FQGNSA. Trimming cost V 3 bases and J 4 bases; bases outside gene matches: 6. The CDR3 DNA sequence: TGTGCCAGCAGCTTTCAGACAGGGGAGGCAGATACGCAGTATTTT. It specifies CASSFQTGEADTQYF. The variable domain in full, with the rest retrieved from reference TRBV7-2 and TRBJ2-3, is GAGVSQSPSNKVTEKGKDVELRCDPISGHTALYWYRQSLGQGLEFLIYFQGNSAPDKSGLPSDRFSAERTGGSVSTLTIQRTQQEDSAVYLCASSFQTGEADTQYFGPGTRLTVL.

As DNA, the CDR3 is TGTGCCAGCAGTTTCTCGGGGAGTGTATGGGCCAACGTCCTGACTTTC. Amino acids: CASSFSGSVWANVLTF. The V gene is TRBV12-3 or TRBV12-4, the J gene TRBJ2-6, with TRBD2 as a possible D gene (5 bases). CDR3 length: 16 amino acids. Between the trimmed V and J ends, which lost 3 bases and 5 bases, there was a span of 14 bases.

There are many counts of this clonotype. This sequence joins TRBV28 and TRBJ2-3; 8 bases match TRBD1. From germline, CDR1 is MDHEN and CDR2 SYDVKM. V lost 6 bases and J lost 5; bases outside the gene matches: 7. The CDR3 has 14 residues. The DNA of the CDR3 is TGTGCCAGCAGCCCAGGGGGCGCGAAAGATACGCAGTATTTT. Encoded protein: CASSPGGAKDTQYF.

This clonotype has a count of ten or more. CDR3 in DNA: TGTGCCAGCAGCTTCCGGGGGGATCAGCCCCAGCATTTT. Translation: CASSFRGDQPQHF. This rearrangement joins TRBV7-4 to TRBJ1-5; possible D gene TRBD1, 5 bases. Trimming pared 3 bases from V and 5 bases from J, leaving 8 bases between. Germline-derived CDR1 and CDR2 are SGHVT and SQSDAQ. The CDR3 is 13 amino acids.

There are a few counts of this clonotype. CDR3 region: CSARDLRHENTGELFF. For the CDR3, the DNA is TGCAGTGCTAGAGATTTACGCCACGAGAACACCGGGGAGCTGTTTTTT. The chain recombines TRBV20-1 with TRBJ2-2; D is unclear. The CDR3 consists of 16 residues. CDR1 and CDR2 (germline): DFQATT, SNEGSKA (reference sequence). V gave up 0 bases and J gave up 1 base, with 12 bases separating them.

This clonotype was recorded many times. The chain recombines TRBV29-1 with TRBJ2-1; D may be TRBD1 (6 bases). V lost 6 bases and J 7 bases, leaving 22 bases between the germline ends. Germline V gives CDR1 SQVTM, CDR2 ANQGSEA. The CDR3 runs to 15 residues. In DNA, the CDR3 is TGCAGCGTCGCTCCCCGGGACATCGGGTATAATGAGCAGTTCTTC. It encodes CSVAPRDIGYNEQFF.

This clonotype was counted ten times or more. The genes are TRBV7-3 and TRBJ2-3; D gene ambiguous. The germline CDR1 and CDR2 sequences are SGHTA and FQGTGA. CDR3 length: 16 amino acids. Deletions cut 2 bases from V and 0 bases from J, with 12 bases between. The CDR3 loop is CASSLVDGSSTDTQYF. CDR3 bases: TGTGCCAGCAGCTTAGTCGACGGAAGCAGCACAGATACGCAGTATTTT.

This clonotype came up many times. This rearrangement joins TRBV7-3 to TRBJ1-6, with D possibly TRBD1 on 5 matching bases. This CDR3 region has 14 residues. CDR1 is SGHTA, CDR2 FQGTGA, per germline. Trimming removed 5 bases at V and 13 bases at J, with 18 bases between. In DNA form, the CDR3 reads TGTGCCAGCAGCAGAGGGGACGGCCTAGGGCCCCTCCACTTT. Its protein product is CASSRGDGLGPLHF.

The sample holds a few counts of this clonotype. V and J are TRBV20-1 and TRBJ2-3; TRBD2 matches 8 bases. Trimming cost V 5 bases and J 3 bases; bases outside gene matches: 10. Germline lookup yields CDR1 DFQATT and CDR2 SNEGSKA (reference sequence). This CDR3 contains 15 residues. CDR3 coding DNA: TGCAGTGCTTATAGCGGGGACTCCGGGACAGATACGCAGTATTTT. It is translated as CSAYSGDSGTDTQYF.

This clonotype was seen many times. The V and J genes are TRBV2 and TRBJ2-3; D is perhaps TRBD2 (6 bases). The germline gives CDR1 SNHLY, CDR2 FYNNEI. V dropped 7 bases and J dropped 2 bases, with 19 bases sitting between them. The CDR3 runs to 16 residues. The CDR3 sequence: CASILEAGLFTDTQYF. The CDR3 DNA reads TGTGCCAGCATCCTGGAGGCGGGGTTGTTCACAGATACGCAGTATTTT. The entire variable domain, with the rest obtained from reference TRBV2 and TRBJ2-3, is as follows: EPEVTQTPSHQVTQMGQEVILRCVPISNHLYFYWYRQILGQKVEFLVSFYNNEISEKSEIFDDQFSVERPDGSNFTLKIRSTKLEDSAMYFCASILEAGLFTDTQYFGPGTRLTVL.

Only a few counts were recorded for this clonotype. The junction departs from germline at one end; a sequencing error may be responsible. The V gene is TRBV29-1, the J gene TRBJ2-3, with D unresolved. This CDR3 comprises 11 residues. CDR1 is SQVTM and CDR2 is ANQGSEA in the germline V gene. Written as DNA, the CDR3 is TGCAGCGTGGAAGGGACAGATACGCAGTATTTT. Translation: CSVEGTDTQYF.

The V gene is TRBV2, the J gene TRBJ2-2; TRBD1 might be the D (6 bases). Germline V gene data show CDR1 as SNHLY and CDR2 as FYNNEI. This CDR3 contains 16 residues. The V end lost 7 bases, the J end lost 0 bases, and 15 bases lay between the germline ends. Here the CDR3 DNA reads TGTGCCAGCAATAAGGCAGGGGCGACGAACACCGGGGAGCTGTTTTTT. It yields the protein CASNKAGATNTGELFF.

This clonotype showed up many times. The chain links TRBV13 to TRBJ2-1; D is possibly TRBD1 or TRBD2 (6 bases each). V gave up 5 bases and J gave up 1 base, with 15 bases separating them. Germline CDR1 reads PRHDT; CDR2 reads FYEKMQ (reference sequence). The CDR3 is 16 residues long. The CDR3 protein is CASSPPKGGSYNEQFF. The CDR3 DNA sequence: TGTGCCAGCAGCCCGCCGAAGGGGGGATCCTACAATGAGCAGTTCTTC.

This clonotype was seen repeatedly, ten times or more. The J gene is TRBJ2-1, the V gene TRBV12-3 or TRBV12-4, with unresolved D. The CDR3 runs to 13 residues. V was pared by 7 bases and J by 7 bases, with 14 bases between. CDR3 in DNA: TGTGCCAGCACAAACCGAGGCCGGAATGAGCAGTTCTTC. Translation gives CASTNRGRNEQFF.

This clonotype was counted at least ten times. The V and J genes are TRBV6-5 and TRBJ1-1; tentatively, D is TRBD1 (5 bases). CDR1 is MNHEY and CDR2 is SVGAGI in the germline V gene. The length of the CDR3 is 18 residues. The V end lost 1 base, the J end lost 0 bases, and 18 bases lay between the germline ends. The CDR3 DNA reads TGTGCCAGCAGTTACTATTTAGGAGGGGACCAGTTGAACACTGAAGCTTTCTTT. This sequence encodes CASSYYLGGDQLNTEAFF.

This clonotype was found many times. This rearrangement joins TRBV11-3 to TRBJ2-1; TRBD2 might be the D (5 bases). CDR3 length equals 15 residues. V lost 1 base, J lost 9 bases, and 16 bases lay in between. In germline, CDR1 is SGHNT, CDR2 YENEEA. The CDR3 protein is CASSLGEADVSEQFF. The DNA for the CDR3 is TGTGCCAGCAGCTTAGGAGAAGCGGACGTGTCTGAGCAGTTCTTC. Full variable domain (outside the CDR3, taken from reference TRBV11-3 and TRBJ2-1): EAGVVQSPRYKIIEKKQPVAFWCNPISGHNTLYWYLQNLGQGPELLIRYENEEAVDDSQLPKDRFSAERLKGVDSTLKIQPAELGDSAVYLCASSLGEADVSEQFFGPGTRLTVL.

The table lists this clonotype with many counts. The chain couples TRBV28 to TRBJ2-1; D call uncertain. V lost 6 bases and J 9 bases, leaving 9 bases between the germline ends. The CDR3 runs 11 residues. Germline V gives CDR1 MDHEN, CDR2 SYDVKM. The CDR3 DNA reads TGTGCCAGCAGCTGGGGTGGTGAGCAGTTCTTC. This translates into CASSWGGEQFF. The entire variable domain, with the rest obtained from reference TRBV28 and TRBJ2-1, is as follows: DVKVTQSSRYLVKRTGEKVFLECVQDMDHENMFWYRQDPGLGLRLIYFSYDVKMKEKGDIPEGYSVSREKKERFSLILESASTNQTSMYLCASSWGGEQFFGPGTRLTVL.